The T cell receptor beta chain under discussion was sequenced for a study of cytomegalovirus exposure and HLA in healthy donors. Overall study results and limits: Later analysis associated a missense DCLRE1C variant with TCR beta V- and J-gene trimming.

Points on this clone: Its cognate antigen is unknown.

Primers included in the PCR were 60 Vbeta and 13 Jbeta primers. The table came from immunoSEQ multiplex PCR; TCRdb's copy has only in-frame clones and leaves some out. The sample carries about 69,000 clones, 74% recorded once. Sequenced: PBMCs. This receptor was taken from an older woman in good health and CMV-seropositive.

This CDR3 is CASSLGGQGSASEQYF. CDR3 nucleotides: TGTGCCAGCAGCTTAGGGGGGCAGGGAAGTGCCAGCGAGCAGTACTTC. The chain combines TRBV7-2 with TRBJ2-7, with D possibly being TRBD1 (6 bases). Germline V gene data show CDR1 as SGHTA and CDR2 as FQGNSA. This CDR3 comprises 16 residues. Between the trimmed V and J ends, which lost 1 base and 6 bases, there was a span of 19 bases.